These 12 T cell receptor beta chains were sequenced from one sample in a study of CD8+CD57+ T cells in acquired aplastic anemia. The patients chosen for sequencing had shown expansion of CD8+CD57+ cells (detected by flow cytometry). The use of genomic DNA as template underpinned the TCR beta VDJ and CDR3 profiling. From the reads, TCRdb called clonotypes with MiXCR, one entry per CDR3 protein. Here the sample spans 200,000 to 250,000 distinct CDR3 sequences, 55% to 65% being singletons. Sequencing input: sorted CD4+, CD8+, or CD8+CD57+ T cells (not recorded which) from PBMCs. The receptors stem from a human donor with aplastic anemia.

This sequence joins TRBV7-9 and TRBJ1-2, with 9 bases matching TRBD1. Losses at the gene ends were 5 bases for V and 3 bases for J; bases not matched to a gene: 10. CDR3 length equals 16 residues. Germline CDR1 and CDR2: SEHNR and FQNEAQ (reference sequence). The chain's CDR3 is CASSVGGTGLHYGYTF. CDR3 DNA sequence: TGTGCCAGCAGCGTAGGCGGGACAGGGCTACACTATGGCTACACCTTC.

This CDR3 reads CASSIGGGGGTEAFF. CDR3 nucleotides: TGTGCCAGTAGTATAGGAGGGGGCGGAGGCACTGAAGCTTTCTTT. V usage is TRBV19 and J usage is TRBJ1-1, with 7 bases matching TRBD1. With V trimmed by 1 base and J by 4 bases, 6 bases remained unmatched. Germline loops: CDR1 LNHDA, CDR2 SQIVND (reference sequence). CDR3 length: 15 residues. The variable domain in full, completed from reference TRBV19 and TRBJ1-1, reads DGGITQSPKYLFRKEGQNVTLSCEQNLNHDAMYWYRQDPGQGLRLIYYSQIVNDFQKGDIAEGYSVSREKKESFPLTVTSAQKNPTAFYLCASSIGGGGGTEAFFGQGTRLTVV.

This clonotype was picked up a small number of times. This chain joins TRBV24-1 and TRBJ2-1, with 8 bases that match TRBD1. Per germline, CDR1 KGHDR and CDR2 SFDVKD. This CDR3 comprises 12 residues. The V and J ends lost 8 bases and 7 bases, in that order; junction bases with no gene match: 3. The CDR3 is CATTDRGNEQFF. CDR3 DNA sequence: TGTGCCACCACTGACAGGGGTAATGAGCAGTTCTTC.

In this sample, this clonotype turned up many times. The chain has TRBV12-3 or TRBV12-4 and TRBJ2-3; 7 nucleotides line up with TRBD2. The ends lost 4 bases at V and 9 bases at J; junction bases unmatched: 7. The CDR3 extends over 13 amino acids. The DNA of the CDR3 is TGTGCCAGCAGTTCGGATGGGGGGGGGACGCAGTATTTT. Residues: CASSSDGGGTQYF.

The rearrangement joins TRBV7-9 to TRBJ1-4, with no clear D. CDR1 is SEHNR and CDR2 is FQNEAQ in the germline V gene (reference sequence). This CDR3 has 12 residues. The V end was cut by 2 bases, the J end by 8 bases, with 6 bases between. As DNA, the CDR3 is TGTGCCAGCAGCTTAATGGGCGAAAAACTGTTTTTT. This codes for CASSLMGEKLFF.

The chain employs TRBV7-2 and TRBJ2-7; TRBD1 is a possible D gene (5 bases). Per germline, CDR1 SGHTA and CDR2 FQGNSA. The CDR3 runs 13 residues. V was clipped by 8 bases and J by 3 bases, with 14 bases between them. CDR3 protein: CASAFDSYYEQYF. For the CDR3, the DNA is TGTGCCAGCGCCTTTGACAGTTACTACGAGCAGTACTTC.

Comments on this clonotype: This may arise from a read error, as a much more abundant clone is one base away. J is TRBJ2-1 and V is TRBV5-1, with D possibly matching TRBD2 (7 bases). Per germline, CDR1 SGHRS and CDR2 YFSETQ. Trimming shortened V by 7 bases and J by 2 bases, and 25 bases separated the two germline ends. This CDR3 comprises 18 residues. The CDR3 DNA is TGCGCCAGCGGCTGGGAGGGGGGACCTTCCGGCGCCTACAATGAGCAGTTCTTC. Protein: CASGWEGGPSGAYNEQFF.

The V and J genes are TRBV25-1 and TRBJ1-1; tentatively, D is TRBD1 (5 bases). The CDR3 sequence is 15 residues long. Per the germline V gene, CDR1 is MGHDK and CDR2 is SYGVNS. Trimming removed 1 base at V and 3 bases at J, with 12 bases between. CDR3 loop: CASSEFAGYDTEAFF. The CDR3 DNA is TGTGCCAGCAGTGAATTTGCAGGGTACGACACTGAAGCTTTCTTT. The variable domain in full, completed from reference TRBV25-1 and TRBJ1-1, reads EADIYQTPRYLVIGTGKKITLECSQTMGHDKMYWYQQDPGMELHLIHYSYGVNSTEKGDLSSESTVSRIRTEHFPLTLESARPSHTSQYLCASSEFAGYDTEAFFGQGTRLTVV.

Points on this clonotype: Sequence at one end of the junction differs from germline and may be a read error. The chain carries TRBV27 and TRBJ2-7; D gene ambiguous. From germline, CDR1 is MNHEY and CDR2 SMNVEV (reference sequence). The length of the CDR3 is 17 residues. This CDR3 is CASSLSPHLPLPYEQYF. The CDR3 DNA reads as TGTGCCAGCAGTCTATCCCCTCATTTGCCTTTGCCCTACGAGCAGTACTTC.

This clonotype was seen a handful of times. The gene calls are TRBV7-9 and TRBJ1-3, with D possibly TRBD1 on 5 matching bases. Germline V gives CDR1 SEHNR, CDR2 FQNEAQ (reference sequence). The V and J ends lost 5 bases and 4 bases respectively, with 12 bases between them. The CDR3 is made up of 14 amino acids. This chain's CDR3 is CASSLGTGGNTIYF. The CDR3 coding sequence is TGTGCCAGCAGCCTGGGGACTGGGGGAAACACCATATATTTT.

Ten or more counts support this clonotype. The chain joins TRBV12-3 or TRBV12-4 to TRBJ2-1; no reliable D call. The CDR3 has 13 residues. Trimming shortened V by 1 base and J by 7 bases, and 8 bases separated the two germline ends. The CDR3 nucleotides are TGTGCCAGCAGTTTAGGGATGAGAAATGAGCAGTTCTTC. As protein: CASSLGMRNEQFF.

This chain connects TRBV29-1 to TRBJ2-7; D not resolved. The germline V and J ends were trimmed by 6 bases and 6 bases, with 15 bases remaining between them. Germline CDR1 SQVTM, CDR2 ANQGSEA. CDR3 length: 12 residues. CDR3 sequence: CSVGSAVGEQYF. CDR3 nucleotides: TGCAGCGTGGGGTCCGCGGTCGGCGAGCAGTACTTC.